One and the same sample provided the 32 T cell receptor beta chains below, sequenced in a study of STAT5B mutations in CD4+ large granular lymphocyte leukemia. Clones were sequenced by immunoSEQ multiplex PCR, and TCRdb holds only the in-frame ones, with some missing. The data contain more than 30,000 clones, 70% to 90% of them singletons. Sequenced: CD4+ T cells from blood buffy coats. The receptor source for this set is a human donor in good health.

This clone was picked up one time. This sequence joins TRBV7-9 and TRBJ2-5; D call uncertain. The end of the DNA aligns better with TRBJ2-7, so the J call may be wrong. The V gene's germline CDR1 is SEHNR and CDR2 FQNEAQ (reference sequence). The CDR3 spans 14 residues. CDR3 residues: CASSLAASSYEQYF. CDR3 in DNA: TGTGCCAGCAGCTTAGCGGCGAGCTCCTACGAGCAGTACTTC.

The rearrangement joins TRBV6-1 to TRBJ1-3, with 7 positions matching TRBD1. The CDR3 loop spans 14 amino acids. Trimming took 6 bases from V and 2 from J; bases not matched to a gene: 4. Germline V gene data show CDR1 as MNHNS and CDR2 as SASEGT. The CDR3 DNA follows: TGTGCCAGCAGCACCGGGACAGCTGGAAACACCATATATTTT. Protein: CASSTGTAGNTIYF.

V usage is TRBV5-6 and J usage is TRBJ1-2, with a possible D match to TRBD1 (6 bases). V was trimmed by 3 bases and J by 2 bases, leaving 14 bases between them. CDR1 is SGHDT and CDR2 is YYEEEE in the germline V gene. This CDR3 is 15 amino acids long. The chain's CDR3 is CASSWMDRLNYGYTF. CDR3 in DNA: TGTGCCAGCAGCTGGATGGACAGACTAAACTATGGCTACACCTTC.

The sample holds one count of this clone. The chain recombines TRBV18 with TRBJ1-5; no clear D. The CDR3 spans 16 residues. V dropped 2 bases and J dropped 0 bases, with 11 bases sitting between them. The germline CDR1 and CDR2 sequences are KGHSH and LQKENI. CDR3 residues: CASSPERINSNQPQHF. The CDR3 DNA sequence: TGTGCCAGCTCACCAGAACGGATTAATAGCAATCAGCCCCAGCATTTT.

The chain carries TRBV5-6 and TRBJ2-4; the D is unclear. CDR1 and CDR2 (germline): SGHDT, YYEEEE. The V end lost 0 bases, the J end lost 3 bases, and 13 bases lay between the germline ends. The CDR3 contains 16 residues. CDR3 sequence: CASSLGPREVKNIQYF. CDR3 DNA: TGTGCCAGCAGCTTGGGGCCTCGAGAAGTCAAAAACATTCAGTACTTC.

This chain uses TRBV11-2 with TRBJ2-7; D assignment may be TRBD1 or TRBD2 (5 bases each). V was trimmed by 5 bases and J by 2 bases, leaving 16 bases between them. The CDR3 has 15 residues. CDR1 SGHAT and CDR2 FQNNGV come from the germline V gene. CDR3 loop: CASSSPRDRTYEQYF. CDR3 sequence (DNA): TGTGCCAGCAGCAGCCCCCGGGACCGAACCTACGAGCAGTACTTC.

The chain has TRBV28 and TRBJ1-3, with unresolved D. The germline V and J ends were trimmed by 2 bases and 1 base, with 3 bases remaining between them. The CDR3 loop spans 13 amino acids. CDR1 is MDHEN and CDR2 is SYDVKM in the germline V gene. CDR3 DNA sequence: TGTGCCAGCAGTTTACAATCTGGAAACACCATATATTTT. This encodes CASSLQSGNTIYF. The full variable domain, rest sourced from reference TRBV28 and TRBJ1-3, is DVKVTQSSRYLVKRTGEKVFLECVQDMDHENMFWYRQDPGLGLRLIYFSYDVKMKEKGDIPEGYSVSREKKERFSLILESASTNQTSMYLCASSLQSGNTIYFGEGSWLTVV.

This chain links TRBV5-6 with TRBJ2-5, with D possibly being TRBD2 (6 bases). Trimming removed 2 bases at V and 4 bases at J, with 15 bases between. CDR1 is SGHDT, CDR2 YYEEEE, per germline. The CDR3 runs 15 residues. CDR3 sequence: CASSLGGALGETQYF. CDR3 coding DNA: TGTGCCAGCAGCTTAGGAGGGGCGCTTGGAGAGACCCAGTACTTC.

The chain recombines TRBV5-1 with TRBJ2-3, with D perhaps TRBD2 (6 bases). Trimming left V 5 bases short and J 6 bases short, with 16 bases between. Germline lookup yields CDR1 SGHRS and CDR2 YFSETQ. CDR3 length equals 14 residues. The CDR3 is CASSLRSGEDTQYF. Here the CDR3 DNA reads TGCGCCAGCAGTCTTAGATCGGGGGAGGATACGCAGTATTTT.

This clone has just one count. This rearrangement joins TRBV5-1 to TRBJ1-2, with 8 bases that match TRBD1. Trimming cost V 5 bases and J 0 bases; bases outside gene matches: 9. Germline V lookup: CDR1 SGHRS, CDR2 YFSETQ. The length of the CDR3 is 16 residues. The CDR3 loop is CASRPGQVQANYGYTF. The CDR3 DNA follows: TGCGCCAGCAGACCGGGACAGGTTCAAGCTAACTATGGCTACACCTTC.

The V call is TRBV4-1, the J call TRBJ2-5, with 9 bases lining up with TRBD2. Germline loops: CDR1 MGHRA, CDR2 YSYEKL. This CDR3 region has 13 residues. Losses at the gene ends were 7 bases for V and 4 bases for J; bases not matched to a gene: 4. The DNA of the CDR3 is TGCGCCAGCAAGGGTAGCGGGAGAGAGACCCAGTACTTC. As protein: CASKGSGRETQYF.

CDR3 DNA: TGCGCCAGCAGCTTGGAGCAATATAATTCACCCCTCCACTTT. It encodes CASSLEQYNSPLHF. The gene calls are TRBV5-1 and TRBJ1-6; D is undetermined. The germline V gene has CDR1 SGHRS and CDR2 YFSETQ. The CDR3 runs to 14 residues. Trimming left V 0 bases short and J 4 bases short, with 5 bases between. Full variable domain (missing parts from reference TRBV5-1 and TRBJ1-6): KAGVTQTPRYLIKTRGQQVTLSCSPISGHRSVSWYQQTPGQGLQFLFEYFSETQRNKGNFPGRFSGRQFSNSRSEMNVSTLELGDSALYLCASSLEQYNSPLHFGNGTRLTVT.

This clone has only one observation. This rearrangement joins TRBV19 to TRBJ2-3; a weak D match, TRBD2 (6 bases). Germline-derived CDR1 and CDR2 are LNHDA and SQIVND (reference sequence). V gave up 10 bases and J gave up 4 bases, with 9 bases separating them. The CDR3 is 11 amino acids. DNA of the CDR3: TGTGCCACGGGGGTAGCAGATACGCAGTATTTT. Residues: CATGVADTQYF. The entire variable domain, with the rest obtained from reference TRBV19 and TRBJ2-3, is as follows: DGGITQSPKYLFRKEGQNVTLSCEQNLNHDAMYWYRQDPGQGLRLIYYSQIVNDFQKGDIAEGYSVSREKKESFPLTVTSAQKNPTAFYLCATGVADTQYFGPGTRLTVL.

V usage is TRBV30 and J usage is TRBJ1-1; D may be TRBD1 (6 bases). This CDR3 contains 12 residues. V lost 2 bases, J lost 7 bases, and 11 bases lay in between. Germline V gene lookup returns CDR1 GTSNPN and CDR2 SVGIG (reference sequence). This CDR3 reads CAWSRMTGEAFF. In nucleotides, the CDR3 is TGTGCCTGGAGTAGAATGACAGGTGAAGCTTTCTTT.

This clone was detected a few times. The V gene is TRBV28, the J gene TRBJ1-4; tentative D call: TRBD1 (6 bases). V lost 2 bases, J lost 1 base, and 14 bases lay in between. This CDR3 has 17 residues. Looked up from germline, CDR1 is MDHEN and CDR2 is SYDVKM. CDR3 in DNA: TGTGCCAGCAGTTTAGGGCAGGGGCTTCGAACTAATGAAAAACTGTTTTTT. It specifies CASSLGQGLRTNEKLFF.

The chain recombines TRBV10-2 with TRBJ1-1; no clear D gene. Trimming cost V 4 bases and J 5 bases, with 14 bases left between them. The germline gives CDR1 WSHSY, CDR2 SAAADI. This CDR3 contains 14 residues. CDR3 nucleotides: TGCGCCAGCAGTGGGCTTTGGGGTTTGACTGAAGCTTTCTTT. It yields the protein CASSGLWGLTEAFF.

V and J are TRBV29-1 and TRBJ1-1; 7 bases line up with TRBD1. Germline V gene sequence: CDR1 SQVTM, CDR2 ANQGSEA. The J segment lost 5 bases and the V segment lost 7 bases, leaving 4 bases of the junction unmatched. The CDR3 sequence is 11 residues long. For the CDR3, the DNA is TGCAGCGCCAGACAGGGAACTGAAGCTTTCTTT. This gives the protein CSARQGTEAFF.

The CDR3 DNA reads as TGTGCCAGCAGTTTAGTGCAGGTCGGAATGGGGTATGGCTACACCTTC. It yields the protein CASSLVQVGMGYGYTF. The chain has TRBV28 and TRBJ1-2; D gene ambiguous. The CDR3 covers 16 residues. In germline, CDR1 is MDHEN, CDR2 SYDVKM. Trimming left V 2 bases short and J 5 bases short, with 18 bases between.

The chain's CDR3 is CASSEFATDYNEQFF. CDR3 bases: TGTGCCAGCAGTGAATTCGCTACCGACTACAATGAGCAGTTCTTC. The chain uses TRBV6-1 and TRBJ2-1; D uncertain. This CDR3 contains 15 residues. V lost 2 bases and J lost 3, with 11 bases in between. Germline-derived CDR1 and CDR2 are MNHNS and SASEGT.

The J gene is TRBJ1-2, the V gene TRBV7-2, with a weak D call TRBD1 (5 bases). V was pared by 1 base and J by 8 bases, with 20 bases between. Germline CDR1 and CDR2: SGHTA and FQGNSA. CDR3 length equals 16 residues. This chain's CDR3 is CASSLGGRGTGGGYTF. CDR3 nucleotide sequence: TGTGCCAGCAGCTTAGGAGGGCGCGGGACGGGGGGAGGCTACACCTTC.

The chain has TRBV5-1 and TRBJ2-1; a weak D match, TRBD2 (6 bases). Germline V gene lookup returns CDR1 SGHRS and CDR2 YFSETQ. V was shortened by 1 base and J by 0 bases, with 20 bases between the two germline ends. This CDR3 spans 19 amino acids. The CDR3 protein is CASSLLPREDMSSYNEQFF. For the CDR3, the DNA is TGCGCCAGCAGCTTGCTTCCCAGGGAGGACATGAGCTCCTACAATGAGCAGTTCTTC.

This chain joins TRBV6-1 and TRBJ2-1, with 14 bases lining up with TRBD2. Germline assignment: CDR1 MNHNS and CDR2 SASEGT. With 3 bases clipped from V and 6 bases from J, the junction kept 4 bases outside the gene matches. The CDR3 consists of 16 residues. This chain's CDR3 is CASSDRLAGGSNEQFF. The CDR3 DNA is TGTGCCAGCAGTGACCGACTAGCGGGAGGGTCCAATGAGCAGTTCTTC.

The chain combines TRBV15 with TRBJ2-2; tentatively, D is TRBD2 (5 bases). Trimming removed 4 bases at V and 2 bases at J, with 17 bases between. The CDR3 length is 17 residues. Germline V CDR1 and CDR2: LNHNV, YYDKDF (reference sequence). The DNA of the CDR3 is TGTGCCACCAGCACCCCCCCGGGGTCGCAAAACACCGGGGAGCTGTTTTTT. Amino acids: CATSTPPGSQNTGELFF.

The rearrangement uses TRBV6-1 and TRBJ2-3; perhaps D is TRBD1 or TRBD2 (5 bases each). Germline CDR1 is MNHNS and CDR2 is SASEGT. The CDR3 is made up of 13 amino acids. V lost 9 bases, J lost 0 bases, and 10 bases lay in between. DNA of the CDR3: TGTGCCAGAGGGGACGATAGCACAGATACGCAGTATTTT. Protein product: CARGDDSTDTQYF.

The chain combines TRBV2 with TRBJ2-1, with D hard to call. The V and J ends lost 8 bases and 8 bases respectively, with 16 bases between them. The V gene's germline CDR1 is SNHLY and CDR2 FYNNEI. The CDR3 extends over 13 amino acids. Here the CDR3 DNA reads TGTGCCAGCGTTATGGACGTTCCGGATGAGCAGTTCTTC. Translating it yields CASVMDVPDEQFF.

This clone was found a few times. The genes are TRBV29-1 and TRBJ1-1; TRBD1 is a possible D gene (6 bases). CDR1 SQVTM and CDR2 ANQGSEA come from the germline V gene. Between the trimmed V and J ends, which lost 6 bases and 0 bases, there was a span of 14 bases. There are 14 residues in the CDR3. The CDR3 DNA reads TGCAGCGTAGAGGCCGGGACATTGAACACTGAAGCTTTCTTT. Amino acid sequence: CSVEAGTLNTEAFF.

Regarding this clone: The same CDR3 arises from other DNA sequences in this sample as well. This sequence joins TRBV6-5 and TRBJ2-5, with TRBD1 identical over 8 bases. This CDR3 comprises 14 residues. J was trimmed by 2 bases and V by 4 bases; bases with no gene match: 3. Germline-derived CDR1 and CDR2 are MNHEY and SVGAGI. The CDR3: CASSSGGGQETQYF. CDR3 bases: TGTGCCAGCAGTTCAGGGGGCGGTCAAGAGACCCAGTACTTC.

The CDR3 DNA follows: TGTGCCACCCAGGGGGGACAGTATGGCTACACCTTC. Protein sequence: CATQGGQYGYTF. This chain links TRBV27 with TRBJ1-2; 7 nucleotides agree with TRBD1. V gave up 10 bases and J gave up 5 bases; unmatched junction bases: 7. This CDR3 region has 12 residues. CDR1 is MNHEY, CDR2 SMNVEV, per germline (reference sequence).

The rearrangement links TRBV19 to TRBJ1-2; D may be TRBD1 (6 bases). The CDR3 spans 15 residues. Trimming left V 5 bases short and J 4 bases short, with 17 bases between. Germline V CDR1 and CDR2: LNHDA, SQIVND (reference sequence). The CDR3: CASSPMGGRGYGYTF. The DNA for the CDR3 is TGTGCCAGTAGTCCGATGGGGGGCCGAGGCTATGGCTACACCTTC.

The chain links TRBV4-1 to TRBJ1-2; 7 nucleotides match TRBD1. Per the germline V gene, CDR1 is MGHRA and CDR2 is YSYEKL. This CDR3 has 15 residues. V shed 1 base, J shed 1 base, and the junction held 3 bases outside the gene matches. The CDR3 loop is CASSQGQGVNYGYTF. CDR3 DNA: TGCGCCAGCAGCCAAGGACAGGGTGTTAACTATGGCTACACCTTC.

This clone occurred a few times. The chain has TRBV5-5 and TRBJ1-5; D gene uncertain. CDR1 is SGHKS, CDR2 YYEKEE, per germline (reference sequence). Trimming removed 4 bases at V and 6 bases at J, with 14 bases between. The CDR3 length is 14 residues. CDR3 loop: CASSVGRYGQPQHF. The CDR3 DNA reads TGTGCCAGCAGCGTCGGTCGCTATGGTCAGCCCCAGCATTTT.

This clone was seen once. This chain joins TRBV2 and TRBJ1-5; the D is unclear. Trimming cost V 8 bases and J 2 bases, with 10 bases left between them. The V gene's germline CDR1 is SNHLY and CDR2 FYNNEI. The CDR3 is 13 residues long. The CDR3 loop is CASGQARNQPQHF. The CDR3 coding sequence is TGTGCCAGCGGTCAGGCCCGCAATCAGCCCCAGCATTTT.